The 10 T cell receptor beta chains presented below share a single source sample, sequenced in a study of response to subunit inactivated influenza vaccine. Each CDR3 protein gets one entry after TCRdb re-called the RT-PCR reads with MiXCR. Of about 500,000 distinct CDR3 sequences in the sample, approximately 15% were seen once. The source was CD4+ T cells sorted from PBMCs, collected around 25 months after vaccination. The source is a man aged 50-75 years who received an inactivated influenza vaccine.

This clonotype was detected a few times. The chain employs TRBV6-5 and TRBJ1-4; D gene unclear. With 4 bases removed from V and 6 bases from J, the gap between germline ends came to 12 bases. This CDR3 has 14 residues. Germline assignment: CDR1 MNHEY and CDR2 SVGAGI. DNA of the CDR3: TGTGCCAGCAGTTTAGGTGACCGGTATGAAAAACTGTTTTTT. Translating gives CASSLGDRYEKLFF.

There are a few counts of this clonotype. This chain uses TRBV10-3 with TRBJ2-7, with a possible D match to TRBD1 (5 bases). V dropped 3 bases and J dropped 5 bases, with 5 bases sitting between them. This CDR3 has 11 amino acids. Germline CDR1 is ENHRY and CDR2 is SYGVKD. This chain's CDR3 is CAISDRDEQYF. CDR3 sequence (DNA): TGTGCCATCAGTGACAGGGACGAGCAGTACTTC.

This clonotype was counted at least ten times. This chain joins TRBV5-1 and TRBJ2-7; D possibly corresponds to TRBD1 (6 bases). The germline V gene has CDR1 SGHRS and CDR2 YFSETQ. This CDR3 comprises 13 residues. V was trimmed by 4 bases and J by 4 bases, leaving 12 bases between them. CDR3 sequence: CASSPRTAYEQYF. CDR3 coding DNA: TGCGCCAGCAGCCCTAGGACAGCGTACGAGCAGTACTTC. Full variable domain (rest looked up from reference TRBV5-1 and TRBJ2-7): KAGVTQTPRYLIKTRGQQVTLSCSPISGHRSVSWYQQTPGQGLQFLFEYFSETQRNKGNFPGRFSGRQFSNSRSEMNVSTLELGDSALYLCASSPRTAYEQYFGPGTRLTVT.

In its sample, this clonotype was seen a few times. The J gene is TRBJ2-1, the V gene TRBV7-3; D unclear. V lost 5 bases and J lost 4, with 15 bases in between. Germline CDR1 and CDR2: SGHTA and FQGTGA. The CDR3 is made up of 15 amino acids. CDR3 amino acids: CASSPVEQSYNEQFF. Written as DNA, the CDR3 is TGTGCCAGCAGCCCCGTGGAACAATCGTACAATGAGCAGTTCTTC.

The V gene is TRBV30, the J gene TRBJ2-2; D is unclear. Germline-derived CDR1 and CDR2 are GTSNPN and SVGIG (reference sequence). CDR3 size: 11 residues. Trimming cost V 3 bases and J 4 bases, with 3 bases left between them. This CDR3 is CAWRPTGELFF. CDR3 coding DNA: TGTGCCTGGAGACCCACCGGGGAGCTGTTTTTT. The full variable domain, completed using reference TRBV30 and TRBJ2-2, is SQTIHQWPATLVQPVGSPLSLECTVEGTSNPNLYWYRQAAGRGLQLLFYSVGIGQISSEVPQNLSASRPQDRQFILSSKKLLLSDSGFYLCAWRPTGELFFGEGSRLTVL.

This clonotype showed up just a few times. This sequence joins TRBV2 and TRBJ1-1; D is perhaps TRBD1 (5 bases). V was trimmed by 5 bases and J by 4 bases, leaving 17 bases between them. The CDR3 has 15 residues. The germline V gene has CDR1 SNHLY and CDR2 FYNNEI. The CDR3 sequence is CASSPRAGGGTEAFF. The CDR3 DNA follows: TGTGCCAGCAGTCCAAGGGCCGGGGGTGGCACTGAAGCTTTCTTT.

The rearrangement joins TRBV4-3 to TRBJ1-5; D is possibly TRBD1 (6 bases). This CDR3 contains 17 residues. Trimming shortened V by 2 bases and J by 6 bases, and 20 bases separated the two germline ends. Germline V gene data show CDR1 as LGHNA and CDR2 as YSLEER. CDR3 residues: CASSQFNRDSLGQPQHF. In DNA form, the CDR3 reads TGCGCCAGCAGCCAATTTAACAGGGATTCATTAGGTCAGCCCCAGCATTTT.

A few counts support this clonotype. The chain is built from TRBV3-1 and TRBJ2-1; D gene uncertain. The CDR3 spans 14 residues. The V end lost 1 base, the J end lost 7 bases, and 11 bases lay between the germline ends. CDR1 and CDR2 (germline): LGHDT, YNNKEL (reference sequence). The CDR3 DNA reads TGTGCCAGCAGCCAAGTCTTTGGTCGGAATGAGCAGTTCTTC. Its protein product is CASSQVFGRNEQFF.

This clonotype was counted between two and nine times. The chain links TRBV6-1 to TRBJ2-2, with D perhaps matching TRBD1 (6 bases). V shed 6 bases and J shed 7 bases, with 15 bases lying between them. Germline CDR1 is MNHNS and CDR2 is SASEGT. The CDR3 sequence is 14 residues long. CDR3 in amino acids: CASRRQGIFGELFF. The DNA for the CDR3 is TGTGCCAGCAGAAGGCAGGGGATATTCGGGGAGCTGTTTTTT.

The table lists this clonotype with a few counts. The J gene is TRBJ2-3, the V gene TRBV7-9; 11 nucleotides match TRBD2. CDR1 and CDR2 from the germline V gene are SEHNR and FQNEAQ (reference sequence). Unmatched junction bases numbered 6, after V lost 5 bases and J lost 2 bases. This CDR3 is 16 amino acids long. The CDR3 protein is CASSGQLAGATDTQYF. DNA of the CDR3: TGTGCCAGCAGCGGCCAACTAGCGGGAGCCACAGATACGCAGTATTTT.